This T cell receptor beta chain was identified in a study of blood T cell repertoires in COVID-19. Across the study: There were acute and convalescent COVID-19 samples, and they came from the United States, Italy and Spain. PBMCs, B-cell-depleted T cells, or T cells were the source of the cDNA or gDNA that made up the material.

Germline CDR1 SEHNR, CDR2 FQNEAQ (reference sequence). This CDR3 is 12 amino acids long. The V and J ends lost 5 bases and 12 bases, in that order; junction bases with no gene match: 6. In the original analysis: How many nucleated cells were present was estimated from reference gene primer amplification. Libraries were prepared by immunoSEQ multiplex PCR; TCRdb keeps only in-frame clonotypes and omits some of them. V and J calls plus clone size are reproduced from that table; the DNA served to infer D and trimming. In the table there are about 94,000 clones, 84% of which are singletons. The sample consisted of peripheral blood. This chain links TRBV7-9 with TRBJ1-2, with 10 bases aligning to TRBD1. The receptor was derived from a man between 60 and 75 years old with acute or convalescent COVID-19. The DNA for the CDR3 is TGTGCCAGCAGCGGGGACAGGGGAAGAGACACCTTC. The encoded protein is CASSGDRGRDTF.